What follows are 14 T cell receptor beta chains derived from one specimen sequenced in a study of T cells after yellow fever vaccination. Using its own MiXCR run on the 5' RACE reads, TCRdb lists one record per CDR3 protein. The sample gives over 300,000 distinct CDR3 sequences, roughly 6.8% of which show up once; over 15% is in the top ten. Sequencing used PBMCs, obtained about 41 days after the first yellow fever vaccination. The receptor source for this set is a man aged 18 to 35 who received the YFV17D yellow fever vaccine.

This chain links TRBV5-6 with TRBJ1-1; TRBD1 matches 8 bases. Germline lookup yields CDR1 SGHDT and CDR2 YYEEEE. With V trimmed by 9 bases and J by 3 bases, 7 bases remained unmatched. The CDR3 contains 13 residues. The DNA of the CDR3 is TGTGCCATCGGCTTGGACAGGGACACTGAAGCTTTCTTT. It encodes CAIGLDRDTEAFF.

This clonotype was seen a handful of times. The chain has TRBV25-1 and TRBJ1-1; no clear D gene. CDR1 and CDR2 (germline): MGHDK, SYGVNS. The V and J ends lost 7 bases and 8 bases respectively, with 17 bases between them. The CDR3 covers 13 residues. CDR3 DNA sequence: TGTGCCAGCACCCCGGACCCCGCGTTGGAAGCTTTCTTT. Amino acid sequence: CASTPDPALEAFF.

This clonotype was observed a few times. The chain employs TRBV20-1 and TRBJ2-6, with D perhaps assigned TRBD1 or TRBD2 (5 bases each). Germline lookup yields CDR1 DFQATT and CDR2 SNEGSKA (reference sequence). This CDR3 has 17 amino acids. Trimming cost V 5 bases and J 0 bases, with 17 bases left between them. CDR3 nucleotide sequence: TGCAGTGCTGGGGACGGGGCGAGAAGCTCTGGGGCCAACGTCCTGACTTTC. Its translation is CSAGDGARSSGANVLTF.

The chain is built from TRBV30 and TRBJ2-5; tentatively, D is TRBD1 or TRBD2 (7 bases each). Germline CDR1 and CDR2: GTSNPN and SVGIG (reference sequence). This CDR3 has 12 amino acids. The V and J ends lost 4 bases and 4 bases respectively, with 10 bases between them. Here the CDR3 reads CAWTGGGETQYF. The CDR3 DNA follows: TGTGCCTGGACAGGGGGGGGAGAGACCCAGTACTTC.

The V gene is TRBV28, the J gene TRBJ2-7; TRBD1 matches 7 bases. The J segment lost 0 bases and the V segment lost 4 bases, leaving 6 bases of the junction unmatched. This CDR3 spans 15 amino acids. From germline, CDR1 is MDHEN and CDR2 SYDVKM. The CDR3 here is CASSSDRAFSYEQYV. In DNA, the CDR3 is TGTGCCAGCAGTTCTGACAGGGCCTTCTCCTACGAGCAGTACGTC.

The rearrangement joins TRBV28 to TRBJ2-7, with a possible D match to TRBD1 (5 bases). From germline, CDR1 is MDHEN and CDR2 SYDVKM. The CDR3 sequence is 16 residues long. The germline V and J ends were trimmed by 4 bases and 2 bases, with 18 bases remaining between them. The CDR3 DNA reads as TGTGCCAGCAGTTCTACGGGTGGGGCGGATCCCTACGAGCAGTACGTC. This gives the protein CASSSTGGADPYEQYV.

This clonotype was detected only a few times. V gene TRBV14 combines with J gene TRBJ2-7, with a tentative D call TRBD1 (6 bases). The V and J ends lost 0 bases and 1 base respectively, with 10 bases between them. Germline V CDR1 and CDR2: SGHDN, FVKESK. This CDR3 spans 15 amino acids. The CDR3 region is CASSQDLGGSYEQYF. The CDR3, as DNA: TGTGCCAGCAGCCAAGATCTAGGGGGATCCTACGAGCAGTACTTC.

The rearrangement joins TRBV28 to TRBJ2-2, with D possibly called TRBD1 or TRBD2 (6 bases each). The CDR3 sequence is 14 residues long. V was pared by 8 bases and J by 9 bases, with 19 bases between. The germline V gene has CDR1 MDHEN and CDR2 SYDVKM. CDR3 amino acids: CASGRGLHSWELFF. The CDR3 DNA reads TGTGCCAGCGGCCGGGGGCTCCACTCCTGGGAGCTGTTTTTT.

The chain joins TRBV27 to TRBJ2-2; TRBD1 matches at 7 bases. The CDR3 extends over 14 amino acids. Trimming at V came to 6 bases and at J to 4 bases, leaving 5 bases not matched to a gene. From germline, CDR1 is MNHEY and CDR2 SMNVEV (reference sequence). The CDR3 DNA follows: TGTGCCAGCAGCGCACAGGGGCCCACCGGGGAGCTGTTTTTT. This translates into CASSAQGPTGELFF.

The table lists this clonotype with a few counts. The gene calls are TRBV10-3 and TRBJ2-7; D not resolved. The V end lost 0 bases, the J end lost 0 bases, and 6 bases lay between the germline ends. CDR1 ENHRY and CDR2 SYGVKD come from the germline V gene. The CDR3 sequence is 14 residues long. In DNA, the CDR3 is TGTGCCATCAGTGAGTCAGGCCTCTCCTACGAGCAGTACTTC. The encoded protein is CAISESGLSYEQYF.

The chain has TRBV28 and TRBJ1-2; maybe TRBD1 (6 bases). CDR3 length: 15 residues. From germline, CDR1 is MDHEN and CDR2 SYDVKM. V shed 3 bases and J shed 3 bases, with 14 bases lying between them. CDR3 sequence reads: CASSFPGALHYGYTF. For the CDR3, the DNA is TGTGCCAGCAGTTTTCCGGGGGCGCTGCACTATGGCTACACCTTC.

The table lists this clonotype with a few counts. J is TRBJ2-1 and V is TRBV6-2 or TRBV6-3; 8 positions agree with TRBD1. V was clipped by 4 bases and J by 6 bases; unmatched bases: 5. The germline V gene has CDR1 MNHEY and CDR2 SVGEGT. This CDR3 is 14 amino acids long. CDR3 protein: CASSSRGQGNEQFF. Here the CDR3 DNA reads TGTGCCAGCAGTTCGAGAGGACAGGGCAATGAGCAGTTCTTC.

The chain uses TRBV7-9 and TRBJ1-5; a weak D match, TRBD1 (5 bases). The CDR3 length is 14 residues. Germline V gene sequence: CDR1 SEHNR, CDR2 FQNEAQ (reference sequence). Deletions cut 6 bases from V and 4 bases from J, with 13 bases between. CDR3 nucleotides: TGTGCCAGCAGTTTCCCAGGGAGGAATCAGCCCCAGCATTTT. Translating gives CASSFPGRNQPQHF.

This clonotype was counted many times. The DNA is omitted, as the CDR3 cannot be located on it reliably, and the CDR3 follows TCRdb's listing. The gene calls are TRBV28 and TRBJ2-5. The CDR3 totals 14 residues, both ends included. CDR1 is MDHEN, CDR2 SYDVKM, per germline. The CDR3 reads CASSSSGVQETQYF.